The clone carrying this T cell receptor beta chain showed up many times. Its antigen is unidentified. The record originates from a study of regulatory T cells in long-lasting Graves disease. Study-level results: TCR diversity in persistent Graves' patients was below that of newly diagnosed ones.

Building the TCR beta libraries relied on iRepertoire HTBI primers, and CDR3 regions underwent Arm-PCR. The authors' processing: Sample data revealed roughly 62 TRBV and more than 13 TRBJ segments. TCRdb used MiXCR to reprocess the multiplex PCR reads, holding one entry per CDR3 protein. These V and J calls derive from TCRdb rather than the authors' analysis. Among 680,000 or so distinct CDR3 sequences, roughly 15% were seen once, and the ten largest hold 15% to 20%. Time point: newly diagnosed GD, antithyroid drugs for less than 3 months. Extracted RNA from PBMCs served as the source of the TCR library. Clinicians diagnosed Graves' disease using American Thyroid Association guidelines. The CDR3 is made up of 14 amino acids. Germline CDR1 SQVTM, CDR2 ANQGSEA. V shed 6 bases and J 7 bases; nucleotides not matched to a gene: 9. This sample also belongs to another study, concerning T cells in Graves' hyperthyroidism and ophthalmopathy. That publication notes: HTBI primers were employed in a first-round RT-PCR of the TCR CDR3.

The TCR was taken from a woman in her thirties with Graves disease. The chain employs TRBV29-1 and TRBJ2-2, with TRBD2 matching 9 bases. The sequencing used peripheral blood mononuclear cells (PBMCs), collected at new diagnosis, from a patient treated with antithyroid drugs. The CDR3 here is CSVRIAGVVGELFF. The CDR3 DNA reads TGCAGCGTCCGAATAGCGGGAGTAGTCGGGGAGCTGTTTTTT.